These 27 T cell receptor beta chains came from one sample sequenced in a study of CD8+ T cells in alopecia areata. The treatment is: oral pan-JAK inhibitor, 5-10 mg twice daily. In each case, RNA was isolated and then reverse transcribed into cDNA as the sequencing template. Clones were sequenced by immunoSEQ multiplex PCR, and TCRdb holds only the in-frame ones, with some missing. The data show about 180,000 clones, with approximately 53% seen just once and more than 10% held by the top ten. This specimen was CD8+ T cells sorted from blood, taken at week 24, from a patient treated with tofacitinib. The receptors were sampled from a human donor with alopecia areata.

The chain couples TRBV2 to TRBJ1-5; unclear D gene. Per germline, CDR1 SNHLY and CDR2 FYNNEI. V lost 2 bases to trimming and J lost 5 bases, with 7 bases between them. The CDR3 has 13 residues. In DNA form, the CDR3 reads TGTGCCAGCAGTGAATGGGGAGATCAGCCCCAGCATTTT. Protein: CASSEWGDQPQHF.

This CDR3 reads CASSLSWVGQYF. As DNA, the CDR3 is TGTGCCAGCAGCCTCTCCTGGGTAGGCCAGTACTTC. The genes are TRBV28 and TRBJ2-5; D call uncertain. V dropped 6 bases and J dropped 10 bases, with 15 bases sitting between them. CDR3 length: 12 amino acids. The germline CDR1 and CDR2 sequences are MDHEN and SYDVKM.

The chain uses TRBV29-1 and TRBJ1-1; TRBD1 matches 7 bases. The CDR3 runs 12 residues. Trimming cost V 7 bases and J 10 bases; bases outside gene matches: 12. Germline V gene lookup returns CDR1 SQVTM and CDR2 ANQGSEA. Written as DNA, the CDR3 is TGCAGCGCTGCCCGACAGGGAGAGCGAGCTTTCTTT. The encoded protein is CSAARQGERAFF.

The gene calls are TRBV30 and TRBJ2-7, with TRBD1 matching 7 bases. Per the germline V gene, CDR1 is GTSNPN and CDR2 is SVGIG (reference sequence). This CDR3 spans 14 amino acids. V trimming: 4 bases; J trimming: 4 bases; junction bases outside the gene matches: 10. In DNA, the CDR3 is TGTGCCTGGAAAAGGGACAGTGGTATATACGAGCAGTACTTC. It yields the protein CAWKRDSGIYEQYF.

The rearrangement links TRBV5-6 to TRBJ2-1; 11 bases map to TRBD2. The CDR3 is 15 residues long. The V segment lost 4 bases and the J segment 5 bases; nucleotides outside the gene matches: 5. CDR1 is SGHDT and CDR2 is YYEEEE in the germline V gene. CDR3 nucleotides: TGTGCCAGCAGCCCGGGACTAGCGGTCAACAATGAGCAGTTCTTC. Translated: CASSPGLAVNNEQFF.

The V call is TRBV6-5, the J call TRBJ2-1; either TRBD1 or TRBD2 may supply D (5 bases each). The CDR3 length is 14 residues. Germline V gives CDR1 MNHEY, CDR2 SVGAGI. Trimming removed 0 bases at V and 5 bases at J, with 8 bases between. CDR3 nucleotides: TGTGCCAGCAGTTACTCGGGGGACCACAATGAGCAGTTCTTC. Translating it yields CASSYSGDHNEQFF.

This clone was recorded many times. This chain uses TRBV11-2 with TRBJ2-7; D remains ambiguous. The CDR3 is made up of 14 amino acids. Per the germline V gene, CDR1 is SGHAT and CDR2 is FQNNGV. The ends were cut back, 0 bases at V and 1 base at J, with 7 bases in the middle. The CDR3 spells CASSLDSQSYEQYF. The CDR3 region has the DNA TGTGCCAGCAGCTTAGATTCCCAGTCCTACGAGCAGTACTTC.

The CDR3 spells CASSLSYLTGPNTEAFF. Written as DNA, the CDR3 is TGTGCCAGCAGCCTCTCCTATCTGACAGGGCCGAACACTGAAGCTTTCTTT. The rearrangement uses TRBV14 and TRBJ1-1; 7 nucleotides match TRBD1. The J segment lost 1 base and the V segment lost 4 bases, leaving 12 bases of the junction unmatched. CDR3 length equals 17 residues. The V gene's germline CDR1 is SGHDN and CDR2 FVKESK.

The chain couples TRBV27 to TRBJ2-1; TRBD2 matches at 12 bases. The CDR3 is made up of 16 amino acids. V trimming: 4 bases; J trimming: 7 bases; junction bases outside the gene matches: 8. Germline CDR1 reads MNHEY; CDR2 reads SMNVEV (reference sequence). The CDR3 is CASSSSGGGHHNEQFF. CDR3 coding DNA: TGTGCCAGCAGTTCTAGCGGGGGGGGCCATCATAATGAGCAGTTCTTC.

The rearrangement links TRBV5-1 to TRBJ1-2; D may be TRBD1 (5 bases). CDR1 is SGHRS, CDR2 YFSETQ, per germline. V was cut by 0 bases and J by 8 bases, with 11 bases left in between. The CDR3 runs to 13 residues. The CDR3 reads CASSLERRDGYTF. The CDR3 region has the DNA TGCGCCAGCAGCTTGGAGCGAAGGGACGGCTACACCTTC.

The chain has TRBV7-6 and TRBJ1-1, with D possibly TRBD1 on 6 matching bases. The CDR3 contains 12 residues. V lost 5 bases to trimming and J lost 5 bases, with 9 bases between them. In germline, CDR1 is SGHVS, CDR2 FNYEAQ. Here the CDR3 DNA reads TGTGCCAGCAGCCCCAGGGGTACTGAAGCTTTCTTT. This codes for CASSPRGTEAFF.

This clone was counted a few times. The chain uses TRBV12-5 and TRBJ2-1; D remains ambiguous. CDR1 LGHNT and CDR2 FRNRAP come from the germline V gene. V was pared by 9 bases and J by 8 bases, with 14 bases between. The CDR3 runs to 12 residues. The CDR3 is CARPLDDHEQFF. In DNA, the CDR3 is TGTGCTAGGCCTTTGGACGACCATGAGCAGTTCTTC.

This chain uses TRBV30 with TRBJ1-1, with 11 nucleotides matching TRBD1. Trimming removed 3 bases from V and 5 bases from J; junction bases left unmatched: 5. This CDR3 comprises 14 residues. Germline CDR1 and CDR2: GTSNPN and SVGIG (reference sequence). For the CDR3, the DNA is TGTGCCTGGAGCGATGGACAGGGGGCGACTGAAGCTTTCTTT. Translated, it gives CAWSDGQGATEAFF.

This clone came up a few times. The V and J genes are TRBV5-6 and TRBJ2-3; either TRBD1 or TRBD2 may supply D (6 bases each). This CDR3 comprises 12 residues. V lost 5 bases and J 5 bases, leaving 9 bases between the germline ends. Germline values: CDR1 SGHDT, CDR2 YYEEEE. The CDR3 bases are TGTGCCAGCAGTGAGGGGGGAGATACGCAGTATTTT. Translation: CASSEGGDTQYF.

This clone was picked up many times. CDR3 sequence (DNA): TGTGCCAGCAGCCCTAATAGGAACACTGAAGCTTTCTTT. Protein product: CASSPNRNTEAFF. The V call is TRBV11-3, the J call TRBJ1-1, with no clear D. The CDR3 length is 13 residues. V was shortened by 5 bases and J by 1 base, with 8 bases between the two germline ends. Per germline, CDR1 SGHNT and CDR2 YENEEA.

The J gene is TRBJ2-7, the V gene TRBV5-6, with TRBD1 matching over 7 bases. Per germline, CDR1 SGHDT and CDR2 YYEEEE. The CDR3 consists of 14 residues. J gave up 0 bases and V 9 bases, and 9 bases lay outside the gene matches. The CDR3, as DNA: TGTGCCACCTCAGGGGGACAGCACTCCTACGAGCAGTACTTC. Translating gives CATSGGQHSYEQYF.

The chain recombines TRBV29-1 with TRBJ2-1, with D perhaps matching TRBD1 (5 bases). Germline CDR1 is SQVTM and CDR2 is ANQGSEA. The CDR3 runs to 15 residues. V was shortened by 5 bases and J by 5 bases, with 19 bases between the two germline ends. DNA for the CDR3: TGCAGCGTTCCAGTGACAGAAGTCTACCACAATGAGCAGTTCTTC. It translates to CSVPVTEVYHNEQFF.

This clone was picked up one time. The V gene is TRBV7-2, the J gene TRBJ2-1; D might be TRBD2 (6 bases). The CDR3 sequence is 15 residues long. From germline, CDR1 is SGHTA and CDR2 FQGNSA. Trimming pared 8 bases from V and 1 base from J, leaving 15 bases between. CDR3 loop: CASGQNGGSYNEQFF. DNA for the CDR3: TGTGCCAGCGGTCAAAACGGGGGTTCCTACAATGAGCAGTTCTTC.

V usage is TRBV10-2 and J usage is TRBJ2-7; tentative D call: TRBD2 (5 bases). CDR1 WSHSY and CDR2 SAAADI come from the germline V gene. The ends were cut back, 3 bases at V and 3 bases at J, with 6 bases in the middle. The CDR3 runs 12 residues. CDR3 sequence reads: CASSEGSYEQYF. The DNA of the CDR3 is TGCGCCAGCAGTGAAGGGAGCTACGAGCAGTACTTC.

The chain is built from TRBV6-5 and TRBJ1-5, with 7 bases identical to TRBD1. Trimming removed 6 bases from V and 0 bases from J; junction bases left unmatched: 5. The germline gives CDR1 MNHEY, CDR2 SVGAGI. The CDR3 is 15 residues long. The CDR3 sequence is CASSQQGYSNQPQHF. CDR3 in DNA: TGTGCCAGCAGCCAACAGGGGTATAGCAATCAGCCCCAGCATTTT.

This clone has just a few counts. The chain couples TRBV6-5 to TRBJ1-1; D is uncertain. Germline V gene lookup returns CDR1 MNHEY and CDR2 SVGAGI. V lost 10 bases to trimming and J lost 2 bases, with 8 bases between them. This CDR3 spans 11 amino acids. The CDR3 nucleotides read TGTGCCACCTCACTTAACACTGAAGCTTTCTTT. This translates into CATSLNTEAFF.

The CDR3 loop reads CASFGNTEAFF. CDR3 coding DNA: TGTGCCAGCTTCGGGAACACTGAAGCTTTCTTT. The rearrangement links TRBV4-2 to TRBJ1-1; D is unresolved. CDR3 length: 11 residues. The germline V gene encodes CDR1 LGHNA and CDR2 YNFKEQ. V lost 8 bases, J lost 1 base, and 5 bases lay in between.

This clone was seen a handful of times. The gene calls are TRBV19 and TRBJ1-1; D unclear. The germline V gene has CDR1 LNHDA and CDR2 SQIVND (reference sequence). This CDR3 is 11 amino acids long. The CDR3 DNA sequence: TGTGGTTCTAAGGGAGGCACTGAAGCTTTCTTT. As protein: CGSKGGTEAFF.

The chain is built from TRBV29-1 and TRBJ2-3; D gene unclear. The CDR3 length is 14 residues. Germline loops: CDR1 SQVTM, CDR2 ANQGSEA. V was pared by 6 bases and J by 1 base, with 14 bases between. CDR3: CSVAEVLGTDTQYF. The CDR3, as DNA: TGCAGCGTCGCCGAGGTATTGGGCACAGATACGCAGTATTTT.

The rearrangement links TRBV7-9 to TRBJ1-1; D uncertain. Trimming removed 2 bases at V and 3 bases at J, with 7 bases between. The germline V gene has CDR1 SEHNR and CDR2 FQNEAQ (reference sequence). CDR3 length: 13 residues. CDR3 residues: CASSLNVDTEAFF. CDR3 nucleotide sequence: TGTGCCAGCAGCTTAAACGTAGACACTGAAGCTTTCTTT.

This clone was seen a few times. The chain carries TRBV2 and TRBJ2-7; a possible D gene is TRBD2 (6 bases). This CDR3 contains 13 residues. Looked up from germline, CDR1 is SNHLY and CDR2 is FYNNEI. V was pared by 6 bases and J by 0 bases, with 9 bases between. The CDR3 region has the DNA TGTGCCAGCAGGACGGGAGCCTCCTACGAGCAGTACTTC. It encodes CASRTGASYEQYF.

The CDR3: CSVEWEAGETQYF. The CDR3 DNA follows: TGCAGCGTTGAGTGGGAAGCAGGCGAGACCCAGTACTTC. The chain links TRBV29-1 to TRBJ2-5; no clear D. The V end was cut by 3 bases, the J end by 5 bases, with 13 bases between. CDR1 and CDR2 from the germline V gene are SQVTM and ANQGSEA. The CDR3 extends over 13 amino acids.